The T cell receptor beta chain under discussion was sequenced for a study of regulatory T cells in long-lasting Graves disease. Trimming stripped 2 bases from V and 1 base from J, with 11 bases between. CDR1 and CDR2 from the germline V gene are MDHEN and SYDVKM. The CDR3 loop spans 15 amino acids. Sequencing libraries for TCR beta were prepared with iRepertoire HTBI primers and Arm-PCR of CDR3 regions. TCRdb reprocessed the multiplex PCR reads with MiXCR, giving one entry per CDR3 protein. The table shows approximately 560,000 distinct CDR3 sequences, with roughly 16% occurring only once. Sample time point: newly diagnosed GD, antithyroid drugs for less than 3 months. Isolated PBMC RNA provided the starting material for the TCR library. There are a few counts of this clonotype. These data are also associated with another study on T cells in Graves' hyperthyroidism and ophthalmopathy.

The gene calls are TRBV28 and TRBJ1-1, with a weak D call TRBD1 (6 bases). The source is a man aged 18 to 30 with Graves disease. Material: peripheral blood mononuclear cells (PBMCs), obtained at new diagnosis, from a patient treated with antithyroid drugs. In DNA, the CDR3 is TGTGCCAGCAGTTTAACCGGGACAACGAACACTGAAGCTTTCTTT. Translation gives CASSLTGTTNTEAFF.